This T cell receptor beta chain was obtained from a study of blood T cells in healthy people across ages. This clonotype turned up a few times. The CDR3 is made up of 16 amino acids. Trimming cost V 4 bases and J 6 bases; bases outside gene matches: 13. CDR1 is SQVTM, CDR2 ANQGSEA, per germline. Together with a sample-barcoded 5' primer, a J-beta primer mix was included in a second PCR lasting roughly 7 to 11 cycles. TCRdb redid the calling of the 5' RACE reads with MiXCR, one entry per CDR3 protein. This sample has 1 million or so distinct CDR3 sequences, with almost 25% found just once. This sample was shared with a second study, whose subject was T cells of mothers and their children. Per that paper: A few mothers and their six children, all healthy Caucasians, donated. Overlap measured in related mother-child pairs was slightly, non-significantly higher than in unrelated pairs.

The chain combines TRBV29-1 with TRBJ1-2; 11 bases match TRBD1. The sequenced material came from blood. The sequence came from a girl aged 2-10 years in good health. The CDR3 DNA reads as TGCAGCGTTGGACCGCCCCGGGACAGGGGGAATAATGGCTACACCTTC. Protein: CSVGPPRDRGNNGYTF.